This T cell receptor beta chain was obtained from a study of blood T cell repertoires in COVID-19. On the study more broadly: The samples span acute and convalescent COVID-19 from the United States, Italy and Spain. Nucleic acid was either cDNA or gDNA, and it came from T cells, B-cell-depleted T cells, or PBMCs.

This CDR3 contains 16 residues. Germline V gene sequence: CDR1 SGHAT, CDR2 FQNNGV. Losses at the gene ends were 5 bases for V and 10 bases for J; bases not matched to a gene: 11. In its sample, this clone was seen once. In the original analysis: Amplification from reference gene primers served as the basis for estimated nucleated cell counts. Clones were sequenced by immunoSEQ multiplex PCR, and TCRdb holds only the in-frame ones, with some missing. V, J and clone size reflect that table, while D and trimming were determined from the DNA. Found here are over 50,000 clones, roughly three quarters of them singletons; the top ten hold 15% to 17%.

The sequenced sample was peripheral blood. The J gene is TRBJ1-6, the V gene TRBV11-2; TRBD1 aligns across 10 bases. The clonotype originates from a man older than 75 with acute or convalescent COVID-19. CDR3 DNA: TGTGCCAGCAGCGGCCGCCCGGGACAGGGGACCTCACCCCTCCACTTT. Encoded protein: CASSGRPGQGTSPLHF. Supplemented by reference TRBV11-2 and TRBJ1-6, the full variable domain reads EAGVAQSPRYKIIEKRQSVAFWCNPISGHATLYWYQQILGQGPKLLIQFQNNGVVDDSQLPKDRFSAERLKGVDSTLKIQPAKLEDSAVYLCASSGRPGQGTSPLHFGNGTRLTVT.